These 2 T cell receptor beta chains were all obtained from the same sample, sequenced in a study of blood T cell repertoires in COVID-19. The repertoire was sequenced with immunoSEQ multiplex PCR; TCRdb's copy has only in-frame clones and lacks some. The data contain 100,000 or so clones, roughly 79% of them singletons. The sample consisted of peripheral blood. Every receptor here comes from a woman in her seventies with acute or convalescent COVID-19.

J is TRBJ2-3 and V is TRBV24-1; 10 bases align to TRBD1. The germline gives CDR1 KGHDR, CDR2 SFDVKD. The CDR3 spans 16 residues. Losses at the gene ends were 4 bases for V and 1 base for J; bases not matched to a gene: 4. The CDR3 DNA is TGTGCCACCAGTGAGTTCGGGACAGGGGGCACAGATACGCAGTATTTT. As protein: CATSEFGTGGTDTQYF.

The chain has TRBV11-2 and TRBJ1-2; D perhaps matches TRBD1 (6 bases). The germline gives CDR1 SGHAT, CDR2 FQNNGV. V dropped 4 bases and J dropped 2 bases, with 11 bases sitting between them. The CDR3 covers 14 residues. The CDR3 sequence: CASSSVDRNYGYTF. The CDR3 coding sequence is TGTGCCAGCAGCTCAGTCGACAGGAACTATGGCTACACCTTC.